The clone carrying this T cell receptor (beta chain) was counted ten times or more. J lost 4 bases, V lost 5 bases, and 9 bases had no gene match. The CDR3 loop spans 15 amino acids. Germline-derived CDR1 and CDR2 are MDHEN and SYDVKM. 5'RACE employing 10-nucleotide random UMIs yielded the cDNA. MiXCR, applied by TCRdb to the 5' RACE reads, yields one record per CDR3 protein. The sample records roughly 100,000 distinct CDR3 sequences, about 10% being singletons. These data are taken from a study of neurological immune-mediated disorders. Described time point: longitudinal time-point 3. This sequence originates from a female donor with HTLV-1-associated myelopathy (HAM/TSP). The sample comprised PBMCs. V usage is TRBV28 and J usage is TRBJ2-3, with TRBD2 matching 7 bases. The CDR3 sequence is CASSIGGGSPDTQYF. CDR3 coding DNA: TGTGCCAGCAGTATTGGCGGGGGATCCCCAGATACGCAGTATTTT.